This TCR beta chain was sequenced during a study of PD-1 blockade in mismatch repair-deficient tumors. As for the study in general: Patients had approximately 12 mismatch repair-deficient cancer types, all previously treated and progressing.

PCR or immunohistochemistry showed mismatch repair deficiency in every enrolled patient. TCRs were sequenced from three patients responding to pembrolizumab. This CDR3 is 15 amino acids long. Trimming removed 4 bases at V and 5 bases at J, with 17 bases between. Germline assignment: CDR1 MDHEN and CDR2 SYDVKM. Using immunoSEQ multiplex PCR, the repertoire was profiled, and TCRdb retains in-frame clones only, with some absent. The sample has about 15,000 clones, 80% to 85% seen once. The sample was PBMCs, taken before pembrolizumab treatment. The receptor was derived from an adult with mismatch repair-deficient cancer. J is TRBJ1-2 and V is TRBV28; tentative D call: TRBD1 (5 bases). CDR3 residues: CASSSPSGPMYGYTF. CDR3 nucleotide sequence: TGTGCCAGCAGTTCACCATCGGGACCTATGTATGGCTACACCTTC.